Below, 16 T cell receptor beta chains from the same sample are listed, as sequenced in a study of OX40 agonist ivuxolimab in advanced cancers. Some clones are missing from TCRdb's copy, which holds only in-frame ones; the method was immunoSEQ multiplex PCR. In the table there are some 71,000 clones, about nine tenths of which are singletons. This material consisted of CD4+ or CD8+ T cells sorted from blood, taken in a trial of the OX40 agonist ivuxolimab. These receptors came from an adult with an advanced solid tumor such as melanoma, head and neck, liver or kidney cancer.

The CDR3 region has the DNA TGTGCCAGCAAAGGGTCGGCCGGAGAGACCCAGTACTTC. Residues: CASKGSAGETQYF. The chain links TRBV9 to TRBJ2-5; no definite D call. The germline V gene encodes CDR1 SGDLS and CDR2 YYNGEE. CDR3 length: 13 amino acids. V was shortened by 6 bases and J by 4 bases, with 13 bases between the two germline ends.

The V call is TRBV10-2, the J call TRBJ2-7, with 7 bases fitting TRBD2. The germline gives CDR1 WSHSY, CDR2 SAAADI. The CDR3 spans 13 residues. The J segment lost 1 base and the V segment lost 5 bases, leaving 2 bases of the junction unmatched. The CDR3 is CASSSGASYEQYF. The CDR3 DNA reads TGCGCCAGCAGTAGCGGGGCATCCTACGAGCAGTACTTC.

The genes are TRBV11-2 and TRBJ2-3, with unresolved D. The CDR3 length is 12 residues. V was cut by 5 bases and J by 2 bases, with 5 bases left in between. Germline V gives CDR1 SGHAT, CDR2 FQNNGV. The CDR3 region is CASSGLTDTQYF. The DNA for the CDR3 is TGTGCCAGCAGCGGCCTCACAGATACGCAGTATTTT.

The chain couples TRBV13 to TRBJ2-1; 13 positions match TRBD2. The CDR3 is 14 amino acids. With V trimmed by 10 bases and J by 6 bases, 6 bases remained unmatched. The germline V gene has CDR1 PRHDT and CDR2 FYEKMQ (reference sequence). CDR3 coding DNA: TGTGCCACCCGGGGGACTAGCGGGACCAATGAGCAGTTCTTC. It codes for CATRGTSGTNEQFF.

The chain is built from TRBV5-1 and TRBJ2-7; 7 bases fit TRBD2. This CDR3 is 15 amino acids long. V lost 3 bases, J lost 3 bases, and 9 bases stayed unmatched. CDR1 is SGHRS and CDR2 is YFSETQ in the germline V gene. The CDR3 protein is CASSYRNSGFYEQYF. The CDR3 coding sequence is TGCGCCAGCAGCTACCGTAATAGCGGGTTCTACGAGCAGTACTTC.

In DNA form, the CDR3 reads TGTGCCAGCAGCTTTCGGGACAATTACAATGAGCAGTTCTTC. Protein sequence: CASSFRDNYNEQFF. The V gene is TRBV9, the J gene TRBJ2-1; D is possibly TRBD1 (6 bases). CDR1 is SGDLS, CDR2 YYNGEE, per germline. V lost 4 bases to trimming and J lost 4 bases, with 12 bases between them. This CDR3 spans 14 amino acids.

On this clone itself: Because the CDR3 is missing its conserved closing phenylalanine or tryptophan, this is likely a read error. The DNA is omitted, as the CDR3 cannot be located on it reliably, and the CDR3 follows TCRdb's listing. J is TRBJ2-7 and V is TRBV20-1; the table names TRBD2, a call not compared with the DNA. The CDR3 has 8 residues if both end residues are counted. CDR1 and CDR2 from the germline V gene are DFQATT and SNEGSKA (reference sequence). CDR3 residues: CSALGLAG.

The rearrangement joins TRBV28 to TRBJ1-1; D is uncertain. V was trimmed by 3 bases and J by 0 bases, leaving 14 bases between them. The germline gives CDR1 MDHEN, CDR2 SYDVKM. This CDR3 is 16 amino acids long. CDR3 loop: CASSFLGGPMNTEAFF. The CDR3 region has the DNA TGTGCCAGCAGTTTTCTGGGAGGGCCGATGAACACTGAAGCTTTCTTT.

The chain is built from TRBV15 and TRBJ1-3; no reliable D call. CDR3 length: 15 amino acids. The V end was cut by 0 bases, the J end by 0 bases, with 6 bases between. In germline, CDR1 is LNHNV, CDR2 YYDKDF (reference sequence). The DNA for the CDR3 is TGTGCCACCAGCAGAGATTCAGACTCTGGAAACACCATATATTTT. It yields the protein CATSRDSDSGNTIYF.

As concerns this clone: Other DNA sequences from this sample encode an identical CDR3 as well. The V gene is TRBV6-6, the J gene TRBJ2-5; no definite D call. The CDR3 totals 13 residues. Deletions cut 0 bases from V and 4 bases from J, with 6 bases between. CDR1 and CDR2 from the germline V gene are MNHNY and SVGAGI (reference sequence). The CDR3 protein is CASSYSKRETQYF. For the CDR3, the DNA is TGTGCCAGCAGTTACTCGAAGAGAGAGACCCAGTACTTC.

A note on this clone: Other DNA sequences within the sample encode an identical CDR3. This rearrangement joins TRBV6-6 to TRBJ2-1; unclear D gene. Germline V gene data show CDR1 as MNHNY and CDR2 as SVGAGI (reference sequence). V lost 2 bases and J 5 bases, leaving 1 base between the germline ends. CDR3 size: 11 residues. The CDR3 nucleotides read TGTGCCAGCAGTTACCACAATGAGCAGTTCTTC. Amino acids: CASSYHNEQFF.

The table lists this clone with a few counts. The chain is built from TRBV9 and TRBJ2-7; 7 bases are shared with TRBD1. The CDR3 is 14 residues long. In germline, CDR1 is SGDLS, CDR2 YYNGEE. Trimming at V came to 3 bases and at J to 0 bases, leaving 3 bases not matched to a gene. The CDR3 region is CASSGQGSSYEQYF. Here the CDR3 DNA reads TGTGCCAGCAGCGGACAGGGAAGCTCCTACGAGCAGTACTTC.

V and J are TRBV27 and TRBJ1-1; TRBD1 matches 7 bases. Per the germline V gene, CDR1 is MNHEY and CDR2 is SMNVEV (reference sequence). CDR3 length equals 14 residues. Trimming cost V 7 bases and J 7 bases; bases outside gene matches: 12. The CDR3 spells CASKATGRGYEAFF. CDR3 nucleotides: TGTGCCAGCAAGGCGACAGGGCGGGGGTATGAAGCTTTCTTT.

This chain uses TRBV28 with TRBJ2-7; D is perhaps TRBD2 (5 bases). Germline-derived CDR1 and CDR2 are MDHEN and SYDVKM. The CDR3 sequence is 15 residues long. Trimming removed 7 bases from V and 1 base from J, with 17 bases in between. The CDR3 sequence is CASTRGIVLSYEQYF. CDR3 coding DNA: TGTGCCAGCACTCGAGGGATCGTCCTTTCCTACGAGCAGTACTTC.

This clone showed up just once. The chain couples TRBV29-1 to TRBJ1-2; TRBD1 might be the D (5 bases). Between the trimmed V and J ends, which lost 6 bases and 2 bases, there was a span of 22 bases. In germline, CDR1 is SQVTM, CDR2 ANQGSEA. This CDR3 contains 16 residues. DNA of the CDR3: TGCAGCGTCGAGGGGAGGCTACGGGGACGGAACTATGGCTACACCTTC. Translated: CSVEGRLRGRNYGYTF. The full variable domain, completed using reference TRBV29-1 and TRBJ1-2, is SAVISQKPSRDICQRGTSLTIQCQVDSQVTMMFWYRQQPGQSLTLIATANQGSEATYESGFVIDKFPISRPNLTFSTLTVSNMSPEDSSIYLCSVEGRLRGRNYGYTFGSGTRLTVV.

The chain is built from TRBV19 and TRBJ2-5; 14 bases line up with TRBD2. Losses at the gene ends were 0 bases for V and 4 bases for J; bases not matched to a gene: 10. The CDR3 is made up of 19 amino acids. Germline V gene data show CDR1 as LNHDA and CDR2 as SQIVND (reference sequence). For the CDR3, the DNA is TGTGCCAGTAGTATAGATCCGGTGGGACTAGCGGGAGAGGGAGAGACCCAGTACTTC. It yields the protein CASSIDPVGLAGEGETQYF.